This T cell receptor beta chain came from a study of T cell responses to AZD1222 COVID-19 vaccine. Study results and limitations: Spike was spanned by vaccine-associated CD4 TCRs, which were dominant at 160-218 and 743-854. Among the donors, most were white British and more were female, and clonal diversity was possibly underestimated. Baseline serology detected seropositivity in only 6 or 7 AZD1222 recipients.

From germline, CDR1 is SGHTA and CDR2 FQGNSA. V was clipped by 6 bases and J by 5 bases, with 10 bases between them. CDR3 length: 12 amino acids. Points on this clone: Its antigen is not identified.

TCRdb's table, derived via immunoSEQ multiplex PCR, lists solely in-frame clones and lacks some. The data contain under 150,000 clones, around nine tenths of them singletons. The source was peripheral blood, collected 28 days after the second AZD1222 dose. This clonotype originated in an adult who received the AZD1222 COVID-19 vaccine. This chain joins TRBV7-2 and TRBJ2-5, with D maybe TRBD2 (5 bases). CDR3 DNA: TGTGCCAGCAGACGCAGAGGGGAGACCCAGTACTTC. Translation gives CASRRRGETQYF.